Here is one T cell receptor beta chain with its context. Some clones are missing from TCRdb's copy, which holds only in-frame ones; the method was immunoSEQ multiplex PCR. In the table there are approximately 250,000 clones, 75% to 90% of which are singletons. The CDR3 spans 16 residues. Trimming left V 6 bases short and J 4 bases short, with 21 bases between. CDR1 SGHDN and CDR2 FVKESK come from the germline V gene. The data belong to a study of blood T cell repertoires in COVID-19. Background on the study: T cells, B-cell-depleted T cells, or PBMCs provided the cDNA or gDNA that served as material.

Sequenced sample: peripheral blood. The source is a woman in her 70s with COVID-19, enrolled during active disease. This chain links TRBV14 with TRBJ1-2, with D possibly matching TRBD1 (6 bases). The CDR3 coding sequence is TGTGCCAGCAGTCCAAGATTCGGGACATACTTCTATGGCTACACCTTC. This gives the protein CASSPRFGTYFYGYTF.